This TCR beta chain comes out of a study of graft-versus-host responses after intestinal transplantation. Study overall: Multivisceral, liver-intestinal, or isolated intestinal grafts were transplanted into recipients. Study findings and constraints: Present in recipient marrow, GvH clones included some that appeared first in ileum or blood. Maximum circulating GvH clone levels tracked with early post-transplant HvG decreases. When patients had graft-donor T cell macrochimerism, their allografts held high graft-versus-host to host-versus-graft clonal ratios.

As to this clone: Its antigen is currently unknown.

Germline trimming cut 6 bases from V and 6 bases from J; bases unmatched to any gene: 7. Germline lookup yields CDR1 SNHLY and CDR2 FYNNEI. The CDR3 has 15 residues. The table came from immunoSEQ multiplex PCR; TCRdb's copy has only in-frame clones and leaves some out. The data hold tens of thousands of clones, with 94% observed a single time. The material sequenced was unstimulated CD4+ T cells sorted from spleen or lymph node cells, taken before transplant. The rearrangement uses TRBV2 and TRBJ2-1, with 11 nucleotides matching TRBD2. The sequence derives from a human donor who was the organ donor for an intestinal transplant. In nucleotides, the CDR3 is TGTGCCAGCAGCCCCGCTAGCGGGGGGTTCAATGAGCAGTTCTTC. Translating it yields CASSPASGGFNEQFF.